The clone carrying this TCR beta chain has only a few counts. The antigen remains undetermined. The record originates from a study of T cell repertoires in cytomegalovirus infection. About the research overall: Evidence of both CMV infection and a matching HLA type came from public TCR beta signatures. Study outcomes and limitations: Cumulative frequency (of public TCR beta family members) identified carriers of CMV plus the relevant HLA. What dominated the ex vivo response were HLA-C-restricted CMV-specific TCR beta clonotypes.

TCRdb re-called the reads through MiXCR, storing one row per CDR3 protein. The sample has a few hundred thousand distinct CDR3 sequences, over 15% seen once. CDR3 length: 16 amino acids. The germline V gene has CDR1 SGHTA and CDR2 FQGNSA. Trimming at V came to 2 bases and at J to 2 bases, leaving 8 bases not matched to a gene. The clonotype originates from a human donor in good health (CMV status not recorded). Some clones in this sample may be carry-over from other donors' samples. Sequenced: CD8+ T cells from PBMCs. The V and J genes are TRBV7-2 and TRBJ1-1; TRBD1 aligns across 7 bases. The CDR3 region has the DNA TGTGCCAGCAGCTTATCACACGACAGGGTTAACACTGAAGCTTTCTTT. Protein sequence: CASSLSHDRVNTEAFF. The variable domain in full, with the rest retrieved from reference TRBV7-2 and TRBJ1-1, is GAGVSQSPSNKVTEKGKDVELRCDPISGHTALYWYRQSLGQGLEFLIYFQGNSAPDKSGLPSDRFSAERTGGSVSTLTIQRTQQEDSAVYLCASSLSHDRVNTEAFFGQGTRLTVV.